The entry below gives a single T cell receptor (beta chain) sequence along with its context. The data originate from a study of control samples from healthy donors and cancer patients. The CDR3 contains 15 residues. Germline loops: CDR1 MNHEY, CDR2 SMNVEV (reference sequence). Trimming removed 4 bases from V and 6 bases from J; junction bases left unmatched: 7. Using immunoSEQ multiplex PCR, the repertoire was profiled, and TCRdb retains in-frame clones only, with some absent. The sample shows around 80,000 clones, around nine tenths of them seen only once. The sequence derives from a man aged 45-65 years in good health. The V call is TRBV27, the J call TRBJ1-4, with 8 positions matching TRBD1. The sequenced sample consisted of blood. CDR3 sequence: CASSSPGQVDEKLFF. Written as DNA, the CDR3 is TGTGCCAGCAGTTCCCCGGGACAGGTGGATGAAAAACTGTTTTTT.